These 13 T cell receptor beta chains were all obtained from the same sample, sequenced in a study of shared clonotypes between healthy human individuals. Here immunoSEQ multiplex PCR was the method, and the copy in TCRdb shows in-frame clones only, minus some. The sample contains about 700,000 clones, around 92% of which appear only once. CD8 cells classed as naive were CD45RO-negative and positively selected for CCR7, excluding terminally differentiated effector memory CD45RA+ cells. Sequencing was carried out using naive CD8+ T cells sorted from blood. Every receptor here comes from a man aged 25-45 years in good health.

This rearrangement joins TRBV6-6 to TRBJ2-5, with 7 bases matching TRBD2. The CDR3 totals 15 residues. The germline V gene has CDR1 MNHNY and CDR2 SVGAGI (reference sequence). J gave up 0 bases and V 7 bases, and 8 bases lay outside the gene matches. CDR3 DNA sequence: TGTGCCAGCAACCCCGGGACTACCTACCAAGAGACCCAGTACTTC. Protein product: CASNPGTTYQETQYF.

The V and J genes are TRBV13 and TRBJ2-7; D assignment may be TRBD1 or TRBD2 (5 bases each). Germline V CDR1 and CDR2: PRHDT, FYEKMQ (reference sequence). The CDR3 contains 14 residues. Trimming pared 5 bases from V and 7 bases from J, leaving 18 bases between. DNA for the CDR3: TGTGCCAGCAGCCCGCGCAGGGACCCCTTGGAGCAGTACTTC. It codes for CASSPRRDPLEQYF.

The chain is built from TRBV5-6 and TRBJ1-3, with a weak D call TRBD1 (6 bases). CDR3 length: 16 amino acids. Germline CDR1 SGHDT, CDR2 YYEEEE. Trimming stripped 5 bases from V and 3 bases from J, with 18 bases between. Here the CDR3 reads CASSSPRGADGNTIYF. The CDR3 DNA reads as TGTGCCAGCAGTTCCCCCCGGGGGGCCGATGGAAACACCATATATTTT.

This clone occurred a few times. The CDR3 sequence is CASSLVGGAWGYTF. The CDR3 DNA follows: TGTGCCAGCAGCTTAGTAGGGGGCGCGTGGGGCTACACCTTC. The chain joins TRBV7-9 to TRBJ1-2; 7 positions agree with TRBD1. Germline values: CDR1 SEHNR, CDR2 FQNEAQ (reference sequence). This CDR3 has 14 residues. The J segment lost 8 bases and the V segment lost 1 base, leaving 7 bases of the junction unmatched.

This rearrangement joins TRBV27 to TRBJ2-3; the D is unclear. There are 14 residues in the CDR3. V was clipped by 3 bases and J by 2 bases, with 9 bases between them. Looked up from germline, CDR1 is MNHEY and CDR2 is SMNVEV (reference sequence). The CDR3 DNA sequence: TGTGCCAGCAGTTTGAACTATGTCACAGATACGCAGTATTTT. Encoded protein: CASSLNYVTDTQYF.

The chain combines TRBV7-9 with TRBJ2-7; 9 nucleotides match TRBD1. V trimming: 0 bases; J trimming: 2 bases; junction bases outside the gene matches: 5. This CDR3 comprises 16 residues. In germline, CDR1 is SEHNR, CDR2 FQNEAQ (reference sequence). Here the CDR3 DNA reads TGTGCCAGCAGCTTAGCTCCGGGACAGGGCACCTACGAGCAGTACTTC. This sequence encodes CASSLAPGQGTYEQYF.

The V call is TRBV5-6, the J call TRBJ2-1, with D hard to call. This CDR3 contains 15 residues. The germline V gene has CDR1 SGHDT and CDR2 YYEEEE. The V end was cut by 2 bases, the J end by 0 bases, with 9 bases between. CDR3 amino acids: CASSFTVSSYNEQFF. The CDR3 DNA reads TGTGCCAGCAGCTTTACGGTGAGCTCCTACAATGAGCAGTTCTTC. The whole variable domain, filled in from reference TRBV5-6 and TRBJ2-1, reads DAGVTQSPTHLIKTRGQQVTLRCSPKSGHDTVSWYQQALGQGPQFIFQYYEEEERQRGNFPDRFSGHQFPNYSSELNVNALLLGDSALYLCASSFTVSSYNEQFFGPGTRLTVL.

This chain joins TRBV6-5 and TRBJ2-2, with TRBD1 matching over 7 bases. CDR1 MNHEY and CDR2 SVGAGI come from the germline V gene. The CDR3 runs 15 residues. V lost 0 bases to trimming and J lost 3 bases; unmatched junction nucleotides: 1. CDR3 residues: CASSYSTGYTGELFF. CDR3 nucleotides: TGTGCCAGCAGTTACTCGACAGGGTACACCGGGGAGCTGTTTTTT.

The chain recombines TRBV12-5 with TRBJ2-2; possible D gene TRBD1, 6 bases. Germline V lookup: CDR1 LGHNT, CDR2 FRNRAP. This CDR3 has 15 residues. The V and J ends lost 3 bases and 5 bases respectively, with 13 bases between them. The chain's CDR3 is CASGFLTGNTGELFF. CDR3 DNA sequence: TGTGCTAGTGGTTTTCTAACAGGGAATACCGGGGAGCTGTTTTTT.

The chain joins TRBV5-6 to TRBJ2-7; D not certain. The CDR3 sequence is 15 residues long. Germline CDR1 and CDR2: SGHDT and YYEEEE. Between the trimmed V and J ends, which lost 1 base and 4 bases, there was a span of 15 bases. The DNA for the CDR3 is TGTGCCAGCAGCTTGATCCAGAAAGTTCAATACGAGCAGTACTTC. Its protein is CASSLIQKVQYEQYF.

This chain connects TRBV28 to TRBJ2-1, with 9 bases aligning to TRBD1. Per germline, CDR1 MDHEN and CDR2 SYDVKM. This CDR3 has 15 amino acids. J lost 7 bases, V lost 2 bases, and 6 bases had no gene match. In DNA form, the CDR3 reads TGTGCCAGCAGTTTAGGACAGGGGAGGTGGAATGAGCAGTTCTTC. Amino acid sequence: CASSLGQGRWNEQFF.

About this clone: This CDR3 is also generated by other DNA sequences in the sample. This sequence joins TRBV18 and TRBJ2-7; D unclear. Deletions cut 2 bases from V and 3 bases from J, with 8 bases between. From germline, CDR1 is KGHSH and CDR2 LQKENI. The CDR3 loop spans 13 amino acids. The CDR3 DNA reads as TGTGCCAGCTCACCATATCGCGGCTACGAGCAGTACTTC. Protein: CASSPYRGYEQYF.

The chain employs TRBV11-3 and TRBJ2-5; 11 bases align to TRBD2. CDR1 is SGHNT, CDR2 YENEEA, per germline. The CDR3 has 16 amino acids. Trimming removed 5 bases from V and 5 bases from J; junction bases left unmatched: 10. This chain's CDR3 is CASSLGGSGRAETQYF. CDR3 nucleotides: TGTGCCAGCAGCCTTGGAGGTAGCGGGAGGGCTGAGACCCAGTACTTC.